This T cell receptor beta chain appears in the sequencing data of a study of PD-1 blockade in mismatch repair-deficient tumors. At the level of the study: Patients had over ten mismatch repair-deficient cancer types and were previously treated and progressing.

Germline CDR1 reads SGHRS; CDR2 reads YFSETQ. The CDR3 contains 13 residues. V lost 5 bases and J 2 bases, leaving 10 bases between the germline ends. Assay: immunoSEQ multiplex PCR; the TCRdb copy retains only in-frame clones and omits some. The sample shows about 66,000 clones, about 78% of them seen only once. This clone was recorded a few times. The J gene is TRBJ1-1, the V gene TRBV5-1; unclear D gene. The sequences come from peripheral blood, collected 2 weeks after starting pembrolizumab. The clonotype was recovered from an adult with mismatch repair-deficient cancer. The CDR3 DNA reads TGCGCCAGCAGGGCTACGGGTAACACTGAAGCTTTCTTT. Translated: CASRATGNTEAFF.